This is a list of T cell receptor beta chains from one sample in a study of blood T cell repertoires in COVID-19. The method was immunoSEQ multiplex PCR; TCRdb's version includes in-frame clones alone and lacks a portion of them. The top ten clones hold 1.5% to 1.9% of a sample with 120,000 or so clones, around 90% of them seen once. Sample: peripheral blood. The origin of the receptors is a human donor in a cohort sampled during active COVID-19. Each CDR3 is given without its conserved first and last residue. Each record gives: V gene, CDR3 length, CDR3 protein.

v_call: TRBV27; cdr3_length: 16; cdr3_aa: ASSPAVHPSGGPNEQF
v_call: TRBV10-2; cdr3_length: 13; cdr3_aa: ASSGRTSGWNEQF
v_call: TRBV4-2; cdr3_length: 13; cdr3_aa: ASSQFAGGWETQY
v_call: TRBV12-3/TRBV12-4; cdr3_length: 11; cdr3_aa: ASRRRSGETQY
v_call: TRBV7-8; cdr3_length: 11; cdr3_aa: ASSPPGANVLT
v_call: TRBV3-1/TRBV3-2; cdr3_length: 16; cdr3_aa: ASSQTPLWTGNFYEQY
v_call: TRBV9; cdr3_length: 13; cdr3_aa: ASSVGGRDWETQY
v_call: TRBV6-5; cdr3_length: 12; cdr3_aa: ASIQDRGSQPQH
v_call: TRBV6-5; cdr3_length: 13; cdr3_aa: ASSTSDGLGQPQH
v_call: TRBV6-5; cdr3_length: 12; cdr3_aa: ASSRTGKNSPLH